This T cell receptor (beta chain) was retrieved from a study of T cell responses to AZD1222 COVID-19 vaccine (TCRdb year 2021). In terms of the full investigation: AZD1222 recipients with second doses at about 4 weeks or about 12 weeks were pooled, because spike-specific TCR depth and breadth did not differ between schedules. Trial participants were enrolled by age into subgroups of 18-55, 56-69 and 70-plus years, and around 150, 28 and 57 TCR-sequenced participants, respectively, were included in these subgroups. A total of approximately 230 trial participants underwent TCR sequencing, of whom about 210 received two doses of AZD1222 and some 26 received two doses of the MenACWY control vaccine. Here is what the overall study found, with its caveats: The whole spike protein was spanned by vaccine-associated CD4 TCRs, and dominant responses were seen in regions 160-218 and 743-854. Participants were mostly white British and included more females than males, and it was suggested by the authors that clonal diversity may have been underestimated. Because no day 14 peak-response samples were available, the repertoires could be characterized only after the peak T cell response. Nearly half of unique spike-specific TCRs reportedly recognized epitopes outside regions mutated in the B.1.351 and B.1.1.7 variants. The 56-69-year group was small, and its depth increase did not reach significance, likely because of low power. Conclusions about previously exposed vaccinees are limited because only six or seven AZD1222 recipients were SARS-CoV-2 seropositive at baseline. Spike-specific TCR breadth and depth rose significantly after two AZD1222 doses compared with day 0 and with MenACWY recipients.

The CDR3 regions of human TCRbeta chains were subjected to immunosequencing. The paper's data handling went like this. TCRs in the repertoires were matched against a reference library of SARS-CoV-2-specific TCRs that had been generated with the MIRA antigen-specificity platform. Breadth was defined as the fraction of unique TCRs that were SARS-CoV-2-associated, and depth was defined as the fraction of total T cells that were SARS-CoV-2-associated. Using the MIRA data, every spike-specific TCR was mapped to the spike region that the TCR reacted to and assigned to either a CD4 or a CD8 class. Log10-transformed breadth and depth values were compared by one-way ANOVA with Sidak's multiple comparisons tests. In TCRdb, the immuneACCESS table is reduced to in-frame sequences with V and J assigned. These tables do not hold every clone; where another copy was compared, an unresolved V gene accounts for under half, and the others remain unexplained. V and J calls and clone size are copied from that table; D and trimming were computed from the DNA. The sample table shows around 150,000 clones, and approximately 88% are seen once. The ten largest clones add up to roughly 4% of the sample.

What this sample's time point label stands for: baseline before first vaccination. The vaccinee samples were drawn from two UK trials, COV001 and COV002, one of which was a single-blind randomized controlled phase 2/3 trial testing AZD1222 (ChAdOx1 nCoV-19) in healthy adults. For TCRbeta chain sequencing, PBMC samples from trial participants were taken at day 0 and at day 28 after the second dose. Turning to this clone: The antigen this receptor binds is unknown. No much larger clone is present one base from it, and per-base qualities are unavailable.

This material consisted of peripheral blood, taken on day 0 of AZD1222 vaccination. The origin of this receptor is an adult in good health.

The CDR3 protein sequence reads: CASRRTGGSQPQHF. The DNA sequence is given as TGTGCCAGCAGACGAACAGGGGGGAGTCAGCCCCAGCATTTT. The chain is encoded by TRBV28 joined to TRBJ1-5; 8 bases in the junction line up with TRBD1. Per the germline V gene, MDHEN is the CDR1 and SYDVKM is the CDR2. Trimming leaves V shorter by 6 bases and J shorter by 6 bases, with the junction holding 7 bases beyond the gene matches. From the cysteine through the phenylalanine, the CDR3 covers 14 amino acids. Just the 42-base CDR3 DNA is kept, in frame starting at base 1.